This passage covers 18 T cell receptor beta chains from one sample sequenced in a study of T cells after yellow fever vaccination. TCRdb re-called the 5' RACE reads through MiXCR, storing one row per CDR3 protein. The sample lists about 230,000 distinct CDR3 sequences, about 7% seen once, with approximately 1.1% in the top ten. The sample was CD4+ T cells sorted from PBMCs, taken on the day of the yellow fever booster vaccination. These receptors were obtained from a man under 40 who received the YFV17D yellow fever vaccine.

On this clonotype itself: It may be a read error: a sequence one base away is much more abundant. The genes are TRBV20-1 and TRBJ2-7; D might be TRBD1 or TRBD2, each matching 5 bases. CDR3 length: 16 residues. Germline V CDR1 and CDR2: DFQATT, SNEGSKA (reference sequence). In DNA form, the CDR3 reads TGCTGTGCTAGAGATAAGGGGACGGAAGGTCCCTACGAGCAGTACTTC. This encodes CCARDKGTEGPYEQYF.

The chain employs TRBV2 and TRBJ2-1; 11 bases align to TRBD2. The V gene end was trimmed by 10 bases and the J gene end by 13 bases; junction bases not matched to a gene: 12. This CDR3 has 13 amino acids. Germline V lookup: CDR1 SNHLY, CDR2 FYNNEI. CDR3 sequence: CATTGLAGGTQFF. The DNA of the CDR3 is TGTGCCACCACGGGGCTAGCGGGAGGTACTCAGTTCTTC.

The chain has TRBV4-3 and TRBJ2-1, with unresolved D. The germline V gene encodes CDR1 LGHNA and CDR2 YSLEER. This CDR3 comprises 15 residues. V was pared by 3 bases and J by 7 bases, with 16 bases between. CDR3: CASSQILTNSNEQFF. The CDR3 DNA is TGCGCCAGCAGCCAGATACTGACGAACTCGAATGAGCAGTTCTTC.

This clonotype was observed a few times. The CDR3 spells CASGRVAGYTF. DNA of the CDR3: TGTGCCAGTGGGAGGGTCGCTGGCTACACCTTC. The chain is built from TRBV19 and TRBJ1-2; the D is unclear. This CDR3 comprises 11 residues. Germline lookup yields CDR1 LNHDA and CDR2 SQIVND (reference sequence). The V end lost 8 bases, the J end lost 7 bases, and 11 bases lay between the germline ends.

This clonotype came up a few times. The rearrangement uses TRBV29-1 and TRBJ2-7, with 7 bases lining up with TRBD1. V shed 5 bases, J shed 3 bases, and the junction held 16 bases outside the gene matches. The germline gives CDR1 SQVTM, CDR2 ANQGSEA. The CDR3 sequence is 16 residues long. CDR3 sequence (DNA): TGCAGCGTTTACTTATACAAGGGACAGAAAGACTACGAGCAGTACTTC. This encodes CSVYLYKGQKDYEQYF.

This clonotype was counted ten times or more. The V gene is TRBV29-1, the J gene TRBJ2-5; D perhaps matches TRBD2 (6 bases). CDR3 length: 13 amino acids. Trimming pared 6 bases from V and 2 bases from J, leaving 13 bases between. The germline V gene encodes CDR1 SQVTM and CDR2 ANQGSEA. CDR3 sequence (DNA): TGCAGCGTAGAACGGGGGAAGCAAGAGACCCAGTACTTC. Translation: CSVERGKQETQYF.

This clonotype was seen more than once but under ten times. The J gene is TRBJ2-1, the V gene TRBV7-9; D remains ambiguous. Looked up from germline, CDR1 is SEHNR and CDR2 is FQNEAQ (reference sequence). The CDR3 has 15 amino acids. The germline V and J ends were trimmed by 1 base and 6 bases, with 13 bases remaining between them. The CDR3 bases are TGTGCCAGCAGCTTAGAGTCCTGGCGAGGCAATGAGCAGTTCTTC. Amino acids: CASSLESWRGNEQFF.

The CDR3 DNA follows: TGTGCCTTCAGCGGGAGGGGTCCGCACAGGAATGAGCAGTTCTTC. It is translated as CAFSGRGPHRNEQFF. J is TRBJ2-1 and V is TRBV11-3; the match to TRBD2 covers 10 bases. This CDR3 has 15 amino acids. Trimming took 11 bases from V and 7 from J; bases not matched to a gene: 14. Germline V gives CDR1 SGHNT, CDR2 YENEEA.

This clonotype appeared a few times. The chain joins TRBV14 to TRBJ2-5; D gene uncertain. CDR3 length: 14 residues. The germline V gene encodes CDR1 SGHDN and CDR2 FVKESK. The V gene lost 5 bases and the J gene lost 5 bases, with 15 bases spanning the gap. CDR3 sequence (DNA): TGTGCCAGCAGCAGATCTGAGACGGTGGAGACCCAGTACTTC. This encodes CASSRSETVETQYF.

A remark on this clonotype: A much larger clone differs by one base, so this may be a read error. This sequence joins TRBV20-1 and TRBJ2-2, with 8 bases aligning to TRBD1. V lost 2 bases to trimming and J lost 4 bases; unmatched junction nucleotides: 9. CDR3 length: 16 amino acids. The germline V gene has CDR1 DFQATT and CDR2 SNEGSKA (reference sequence). Written as DNA, the CDR3 is TGCAGTGCTAGAAGCCCGACAGGGGCGAGCACCGGGGAGCTGTTTTTT. As protein: CSARSPTGASTGELFF.

The table lists this clonotype with many counts. The V gene is TRBV20-1, the J gene TRBJ2-7; D call uncertain. V was cut by 6 bases and J by 3 bases, with 18 bases left in between. The length of the CDR3 is 14 residues. Germline assignment: CDR1 DFQATT and CDR2 SNEGSKA (reference sequence). CDR3 DNA: TGCAGTGCAATACGGTGGCGGCATAACTACGAGCAGTACTTC. It encodes CSAIRWRHNYEQYF.

This chain joins TRBV15 and TRBJ2-5, with 8 positions matching TRBD2. CDR3 length equals 14 residues. Germline V gene data show CDR1 as LNHNV and CDR2 as YYDKDF (reference sequence). Germline trimming cut 5 bases from V and 4 bases from J; bases unmatched to any gene: 6. CDR3 sequence reads: CATSSTGGSETQYF. The CDR3 DNA sequence: TGTGCCACCAGCTCTACGGGGGGGTCAGAGACCCAGTACTTC.

The chain employs TRBV20-1 and TRBJ2-7; D is uncertain. V lost 4 bases, J lost 6 bases, and 13 bases lay in between. This CDR3 has 12 residues. From germline, CDR1 is DFQATT and CDR2 SNEGSKA (reference sequence). In nucleotides, the CDR3 is TGCAGTGCTAACTTCGGTGGTACCGAGCAGTACTTC. Its translation is CSANFGGTEQYF.

This clonotype has a count of ten or more. The V gene is TRBV5-1, the J gene TRBJ2-5; D call uncertain. The CDR3 contains 13 residues. V lost 4 bases, J lost 2 bases, and 9 bases lay in between. CDR1 and CDR2 (germline): SGHRS, YFSETQ. Here the CDR3 reads CASSGRNQETQYF. DNA of the CDR3: TGCGCCAGCAGCGGCAGAAATCAAGAGACCCAGTACTTC.

This clonotype was observed at least ten times. This chain uses TRBV28 with TRBJ2-7; unclear D gene. CDR1 MDHEN and CDR2 SYDVKM come from the germline V gene. Trimming stripped 2 bases from V and 1 base from J, with 18 bases between. The CDR3 loop spans 17 amino acids. The CDR3 coding sequence is TGTGCCAGCAGTTTACCCCCCGACCGGTGGGGTTCCTACGAGCAGTACTTC. It codes for CASSLPPDRWGSYEQYF.

The sample holds a few counts of this clonotype. The germline gene is not matched at one end of the junction; a read error may be the cause. CDR3 residues: CASTKEGGPICDF. The DNA for the CDR3 is TGTGCCAGCACCAAAGAGGGTGGACCGATATGTGATTTT. This rearrangement joins TRBV6-6 to TRBJ1-5, with unresolved D. Looked up from germline, CDR1 is MNHNY and CDR2 is SVGAGI (reference sequence). This CDR3 contains 13 residues.

This clonotype has only a few counts. V usage is TRBV7-2 and J usage is TRBJ1-5; a weak D match, TRBD1 (5 bases). The V gene's germline CDR1 is SGHTA and CDR2 FQGNSA. Trimming cost V 5 bases and J 4 bases, with 18 bases left between them. The CDR3 spans 16 residues. The CDR3 DNA follows: TGTGCCAGCAGCCTCCAGGGATCCCTAGTAAATCAGCCCCAGCATTTT. It codes for CASSLQGSLVNQPQHF.

The V gene is TRBV12-3 or TRBV12-4, the J gene TRBJ2-1; the match to TRBD2 covers 8 bases. CDR3 length: 14 amino acids. V was clipped by 6 bases and J by 5 bases; unmatched bases: 6. The CDR3 DNA reads as TGTGCCAGCAGACATAGCGGGGAGCACAATGAGCAGTTCTTC. Translating gives CASRHSGEHNEQFF.